The 15 T cell receptor beta chains listed next were all sequenced from one sample in a study of T cell responses to AZD1222 COVID-19 vaccine. Profiled with immunoSEQ multiplex PCR; TCRdb holds only in-frame clones, not every one. Among roughly 80,000 clones listed, 65% to 85% were seen once. The sequencing used peripheral blood, collected on day 0 of AZD1222 vaccination. The receptors were gathered from an adult in good health.

This clone came up a few times. This sequence joins TRBV4-1 and TRBJ2-3, with D perhaps matching TRBD2 (5 bases). Trimming took 1 base from V and 3 from J, leaving 14 bases between them. Per the germline V gene, CDR1 is MGHRA and CDR2 is YSYEKL. The CDR3 totals 16 residues. The CDR3 reads CASSQVPSRETDTQYF. In DNA, the CDR3 is TGCGCCAGCAGCCAAGTCCCCAGCCGGGAAACAGATACGCAGTATTTT.

The chain combines TRBV29-1 with TRBJ1-2, with D maybe TRBD1 (5 bases). This CDR3 spans 14 amino acids. Trimming took off 1 base at V and 4 bases at J, with 13 bases between the two ends. Per the germline V gene, CDR1 is SQVTM and CDR2 is ANQGSEA. The CDR3 bases are TGCAGCGTTGAAGGTCTGGGGGAACTCTATGGCTACACCTTC. Translating it yields CSVEGLGELYGYTF. The full variable domain, with the rest looked up from reference TRBV29-1 and TRBJ1-2, is SAVISQKPSRDICQRGTSLTIQCQVDSQVTMMFWYRQQPGQSLTLIATANQGSEATYESGFVIDKFPISRPNLTFSTLTVSNMSPEDSSIYLCSVEGLGELYGYTFGSGTRLTVV.

The chain is built from TRBV4-1 and TRBJ2-1; TRBD1 agrees at 9 bases. The V gene end was trimmed by 0 bases and the J gene end by 9 bases; junction bases not matched to a gene: 9. The CDR3 covers 16 residues. Germline V gives CDR1 MGHRA, CDR2 YSYEKL. CDR3 nucleotide sequence: TGCGCCAGCAGCCAAGATCTAATAAGACAGGGGGGTGAGCAGTTCTTC. It specifies CASSQDLIRQGGEQFF.

V and J are TRBV4-3 and TRBJ2-3, with D tentatively TRBD1 (5 bases). The V gene lost 0 bases and the J gene lost 0 bases, with 10 bases spanning the gap. Germline lookup yields CDR1 LGHNA and CDR2 YSLEER. The CDR3 sequence is 16 residues long. Here the CDR3 reads CASSQDSPGSTDTQYF. The CDR3 coding sequence is TGCGCCAGCAGCCAAGATTCCCCAGGGAGCACAGATACGCAGTATTTT.

The chain employs TRBV14 and TRBJ1-6; D ambiguous. This CDR3 has 12 residues. V was shortened by 0 bases and J by 11 bases, with 5 bases between the two germline ends. The V gene's germline CDR1 is SGHDN and CDR2 FVKESK. For the CDR3, the DNA is TGTGCCAGCAGCCAAGATCGACCACCCCTCCACTTT. Translated, it gives CASSQDRPPLHF.

This chain uses TRBV2 with TRBJ2-2; D might be TRBD2 (5 bases). Trimming took 0 bases from V and 0 from J, leaving 11 bases between them. The CDR3 spans 17 residues. Per germline, CDR1 SNHLY and CDR2 FYNNEI. The CDR3 region has the DNA TGTGCCAGCAGTGAAGCGCGGGCCATCCCGAACACCGGGGAGCTGTTTTTT. Translated: CASSEARAIPNTGELFF. The full variable domain, rest sourced from reference TRBV2 and TRBJ2-2, is EPEVTQTPSHQVTQMGQEVILRCVPISNHLYFYWYRQILGQKVEFLVSFYNNEISEKSEIFDDQFSVERPDGSNFTLKIRSTKLEDSAMYFCASSEARAIPNTGELFFGEGSRLTVL.

This clone was observed a few times. This rearrangement joins TRBV4-3 to TRBJ1-2, with 10 bases fitting TRBD1. Per the germline V gene, CDR1 is LGHNA and CDR2 is YSLEER. This CDR3 comprises 16 residues. V trimming: 2 bases; J trimming: 3 bases; junction bases outside the gene matches: 6. The CDR3 reads CASSQSGDRGDYGYTF. CDR3 bases: TGCGCCAGCAGCCAATCCGGGGACAGGGGAGACTATGGCTACACCTTC.

Comment on this clone: The sample carries other DNA sequences with the same CDR3. The V call is TRBV12-5, the J call TRBJ2-5; D not certain. The ends were cut back, 1 base at V and 5 bases at J, with 5 bases in the middle. This CDR3 has 12 amino acids. The germline CDR1 and CDR2 sequences are LGHNT and FRNRAP. CDR3 DNA sequence: TGTGCTAGTGGTTTGGGGGGTGAGACCCAGTACTTC. It encodes CASGLGGETQYF.

This rearrangement joins TRBV7-2 to TRBJ1-2; TRBD1 matches 11 bases. Germline V gene lookup returns CDR1 SGHTA and CDR2 FQGNSA. V dropped 5 bases and J dropped 8; count of bases not matched to a gene: 10. There are 15 residues in the CDR3. The CDR3 region has the DNA TGTGCCAGCAGCCCCCGGACAGGGGGCCTTCAAGGCTACACCTTC. Protein product: CASSPRTGGLQGYTF.

This clone was counted only a few times. The chain joins TRBV7-9 to TRBJ1-4; 8 bases agree with TRBD1. The CDR3 contains 14 residues. Germline-derived CDR1 and CDR2 are SEHNR and FQNEAQ (reference sequence). Losses at the gene ends were 6 bases for V and 4 bases for J; bases not matched to a gene: 4. CDR3 nucleotide sequence: TGTGCCAGCAGTCACGACAGGGGTAATGAAAAACTGTTTTTT. This gives the protein CASSHDRGNEKLFF.

CDR3 sequence: CASSLLGESVYEQYF. DNA of the CDR3: TGCGCCAGCAGCTTGTTAGGGGAATCGGTATACGAGCAGTACTTC. V gene TRBV5-1 combines with J gene TRBJ2-7, with D possibly TRBD1 on 5 matching bases. This CDR3 contains 15 residues. Germline CDR1 reads SGHRS; CDR2 reads YFSETQ. V was cut by 1 base and J by 4 bases, with 15 bases left in between.

As for this clone: At the DNA level, this CDR3 is encoded by other sequences in the same sample as well. This chain uses TRBV30 with TRBJ1-3; weak D call: TRBD1 (5 bases). Germline CDR1 and CDR2: GTSNPN and SVGIG (reference sequence). With 0 bases removed from V and 2 bases from J, the gap between germline ends came to 11 bases. The CDR3 sequence is 15 residues long. CDR3 sequence (DNA): TGTGCCTGGAGTGTCTCGGGCAGGGCTGGAAACACCATATATTTT. It specifies CAWSVSGRAGNTIYF.

This clone was seen only a few times. The rearrangement uses TRBV14 and TRBJ2-7; D is possibly TRBD2 (6 bases). Germline V gives CDR1 SGHDN, CDR2 FVKESK. Trimming pared 8 bases from V and 6 bases from J, leaving 20 bases between. The CDR3 loop spans 14 amino acids. CDR3 nucleotide sequence: TGTGCCAGCGGTCCTCGGGCGGGATCGGCCGAGCAGTACTTC. Amino acid sequence: CASGPRAGSAEQYF.

This chain links TRBV7-8 with TRBJ1-5; no reliable D call. Germline CDR1 and CDR2: SGHVS and FQNEAQ. The CDR3 has 15 amino acids. Trimming removed 1 base at V and 0 bases at J, with 7 bases between. The DNA of the CDR3 is TGTGCCAGCAGCTTAGAGGGAAATAGCAATCAGCCCCAGCATTTT. It translates to CASSLEGNSNQPQHF.

As regards this clone: The junction departs from the called germline gene at one end, perhaps through a read error. The chain couples TRBV7-7 to TRBJ1-2; weak D call: TRBD1 (6 bases). The CDR3 totals 16 residues. In germline, CDR1 is SSHAT, CDR2 FNYEAQ (reference sequence). The CDR3 loop is CASSQPPRDTYYGYTF. CDR3 in DNA: TGTGCTAGCAGCCAACCACCCCGGGACACCTACTATGGCTACACCTTC.